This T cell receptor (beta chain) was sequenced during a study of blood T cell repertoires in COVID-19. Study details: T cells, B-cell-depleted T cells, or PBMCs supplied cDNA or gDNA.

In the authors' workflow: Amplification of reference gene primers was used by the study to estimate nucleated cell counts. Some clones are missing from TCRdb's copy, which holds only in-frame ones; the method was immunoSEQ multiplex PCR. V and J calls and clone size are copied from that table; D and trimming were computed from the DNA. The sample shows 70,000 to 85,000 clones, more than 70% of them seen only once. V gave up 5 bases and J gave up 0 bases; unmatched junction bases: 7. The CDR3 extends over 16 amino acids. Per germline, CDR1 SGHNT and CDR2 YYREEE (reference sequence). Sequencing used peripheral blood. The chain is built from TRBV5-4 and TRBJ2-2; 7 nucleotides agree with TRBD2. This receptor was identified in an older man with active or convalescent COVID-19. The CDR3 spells CASRPSAGTNTGELFF. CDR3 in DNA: TGTGCCAGCAGGCCATCAGCGGGAACGAACACCGGGGAGCTGTTTTTT.